This T cell receptor beta chain was identified in a study of T cells in Graves' hyperthyroidism and ophthalmopathy. RNA transcripts provided the source from which TCR beta CDR3 regions were amplified. With the HTBI primer set, the TCR CDR3 went through a first round of RT-PCR. TCRdb re-derived calls from the multiplex PCR reads in MiXCR, one entry per CDR3 protein. The table lists a few hundred thousand distinct CDR3 sequences, 15% to 20% of them singletons. The study left out patients who had uncontrolled infection, other autoimmune disease, pregnancy or lactation. Germline V gene data show CDR1 as MNHEY and CDR2 as SMNVEV (reference sequence). The CDR3 is 14 amino acids. Trimming removed 3 bases from V and 4 bases from J, with 12 bases in between. On this clonotype itself: Its antigen is as yet unknown.

Regarding the study as a whole: The majority of expanded thyroid clonotypes above 0.001 also appeared in blood.

The V gene is TRBV27, the J gene TRBJ1-2; D remains unclear. This receptor was taken from a middle-aged woman with Graves' ophthalmopathy. Sequenced input: blood. The CDR3 loop is CASSLVPEGYGYTF. In nucleotides, the CDR3 is TGTGCCAGCAGTTTGGTTCCAGAAGGCTATGGCTACACCTTC.